This T cell receptor beta chain was sequenced for a study of human T cells and chemical hapten exposure. Study-wide points: TCRs at high frequency, those above 1 in 1000, did not change with DPC sensitization.

This clonotype was seen at least ten times. Its antigen is unknown. Sequencing started from total RNA isolated from unfractionated whole blood. Attachment of unique molecular identifiers to individual cDNA molecules was performed in the library. MiXCR, applied by TCRdb to the 5' RACE reads, yields one record per CDR3 protein. The data contain about 140,000 distinct CDR3 sequences, over 3.5% of them singletons. The CDR3 consists of 19 residues. V lost 5 bases, J lost 0 bases, and 26 bases lay in between. Germline V gives CDR1 DFQATT, CDR2 SNEGSKA (reference sequence). The source of this sequence is a female donor in good health. The chain employs TRBV20-1 and TRBJ2-1; no firm D call. DNA of the CDR3: TGCAGTGCTTCCCTCGGTAGGGCCCTGGGCGCAAGCTCCTACAATGAGCAGTTCTTC. Amino acids: CSASLGRALGASSYNEQFF.